Sequencing of this T cell receptor beta chain was carried out in a study of blood T cell repertoires in COVID-19. Study-wide background: The United States, Italy and Spain provided the acute and convalescent COVID-19 samples.

The CDR3 is 13 amino acids. V was cut by 6 bases and J by 4 bases, with 12 bases left in between. Germline CDR1 is SEHNR and CDR2 is FQNEAQ (reference sequence). In the source study's methods: Reference gene primer amplification in the assay estimated nucleated cell counts. Only in-frame clones appear in the TCRdb table, and some are missing; sequencing was by immunoSEQ multiplex PCR. The V and J calls and clone size were taken over from that table, and D and trimming were inferred from the DNA. The sample has roughly 250,000 clones; 90% to 95% are singletons. Each participant's cohort was designated according to participant-reported clinical history. Two negative PCRs, clearance, or symptom resolution characterized the recovered Cohort 3 donors.

Sequencing was done on a sample of PBMCs or T cells enriched from blood (not recorded which). The gene calls are TRBV7-9 and TRBJ1-2; D is perhaps TRBD1 (6 bases). The sequence came from a woman aged 18-30 years who had recovered from COVID-19. The CDR3, as DNA: TGTGCCAGCAGTACCCAGGGGTTCTATGGCTACACCTTC. Translated, it gives CASSTQGFYGYTF. The variable domain in full, completed from reference TRBV7-9 and TRBJ1-2, reads DTGVSQNPRHKITKRGQNVTFRCDPISEHNRLYWYRQTLGQGPEFLTYFQNEAQLEKSRLLSDRFSAERPKGSFSTLEIQRTEQGDSAMYLCASSTQGFYGYTFGSGTRLTVV.